These 29 T cell receptor beta chains were all obtained from the same sample, sequenced in a study of T cell responses to AZD1222 COVID-19 vaccine. Some clones are missing from TCRdb's copy, which holds only in-frame ones; the method was immunoSEQ multiplex PCR. The repertoire has roughly 120,000 clones, about 90% of them found once; the top ten carry approximately 4.2%. The specimen was peripheral blood, collected on day 0 of AZD1222 vaccination. The receptors here all came from an adult in good health.

This clone came up a few times. V gene TRBV7-6 combines with J gene TRBJ1-5; 7 bases align to TRBD1. After removal of 1 base from V and 2 bases from J, the junction contained 2 bases not matched to a gene. Germline V gives CDR1 SGHVS, CDR2 FNYEAQ. This CDR3 has 15 amino acids. The CDR3 sequence is CASSLGQGRNQPQHF. The CDR3 DNA reads TGTGCCAGCAGCTTAGGACAGGGACGCAATCAGCCCCAGCATTTT.

The chain recombines TRBV5-1 with TRBJ2-7; D tentatively reads TRBD1 or TRBD2 (5 bases each). This CDR3 spans 14 amino acids. The V gene's germline CDR1 is SGHRS and CDR2 YFSETQ. The germline V and J ends were trimmed by 0 bases and 6 bases, with 13 bases remaining between them. In DNA, the CDR3 is TGCGCCAGCAGCTTGGAGTTCGGGGCCAGCGAGCAGTACTTC. This translates into CASSLEFGASEQYF.

The chain recombines TRBV27 with TRBJ2-1; 7 bases are shared with TRBD2. Germline V gene lookup returns CDR1 MNHEY and CDR2 SMNVEV (reference sequence). V lost 6 bases to trimming and J lost 2 bases; unmatched junction nucleotides: 7. This CDR3 has 15 amino acids. The CDR3 sequence is CASRLTGTTYNEQFF. DNA for the CDR3: TGTGCCAGCAGACTGACCGGGACTACCTACAATGAGCAGTTCTTC.

V is TRBV4-3 and J is TRBJ1-6, with 8 bases identical to TRBD1. The ends lost 3 bases at V and 9 bases at J; junction bases unmatched: 13. This CDR3 is built from 17 residues. Germline V gene sequence: CDR1 LGHNA, CDR2 YSLEER. The CDR3 loop is CASSQSAGGFFVSPLHF. The CDR3, as DNA: TGCGCCAGCAGCCAGAGCGCAGGGGGCTTTTTTGTTTCACCCCTCCACTTT.

This clone is a singleton in its sample. CDR3 amino acids: CSAIRATEAFF. For the CDR3, the DNA is TGCAGTGCTATCAGGGCCACTGAAGCTTTCTTT. This chain links TRBV20-1 with TRBJ1-1; perhaps TRBD1 as D (5 bases). The CDR3 sequence is 11 residues long. V was shortened by 4 bases and J by 4 bases, with 7 bases between the two germline ends. Germline loops: CDR1 DFQATT, CDR2 SNEGSKA (reference sequence).

V is TRBV29-1 and J is TRBJ1-2; D unresolved. Trimming cost V 4 bases and J 8 bases, with 11 bases left between them. The CDR3 length is 11 residues. Germline V gene lookup returns CDR1 SQVTM and CDR2 ANQGSEA. DNA of the CDR3: TGCAGCGTTGTGATGGGCCCGGGCTACACCTTC. Its translation: CSVVMGPGYTF.

The rearrangement links TRBV27 to TRBJ2-2; D might be TRBD2 (6 bases). V lost 3 bases and J 4 bases, leaving 9 bases between the germline ends. Germline CDR1 MNHEY, CDR2 SMNVEV (reference sequence). The CDR3 has 14 amino acids. In nucleotides, the CDR3 is TGTGCCAGCAGTTTTAGCGGTGGCACCGGGGAGCTGTTTTTT. It yields the protein CASSFSGGTGELFF.

This chain links TRBV2 with TRBJ1-1; 9 positions agree with TRBD1. Germline V gives CDR1 SNHLY, CDR2 FYNNEI. CDR3 length: 14 amino acids. V lost 5 bases to trimming and J lost 2 bases; unmatched junction nucleotides: 3. CDR3 DNA sequence: TGTGCCAGCAGTCGACAGGGGGGCAACACTGAAGCTTTCTTT. Protein sequence: CASSRQGGNTEAFF.

This sequence joins TRBV2 and TRBJ2-5; 8 positions agree with TRBD1. Germline values: CDR1 SNHLY, CDR2 FYNNEI. This CDR3 has 12 residues. V lost 8 bases to trimming and J lost 2 bases; unmatched junction nucleotides: 1. The CDR3, as DNA: TGTGCCAGCGACAGGGGACAAGAGACCCAGTACTTC. Translating it yields CASDRGQETQYF. The full variable domain, completed using reference TRBV2 and TRBJ2-5, is EPEVTQTPSHQVTQMGQEVILRCVPISNHLYFYWYRQILGQKVEFLVSFYNNEISEKSEIFDDQFSVERPDGSNFTLKIRSTKLEDSAMYFCASDRGQETQYFGPGTRLLVL.

The genes are TRBV19 and TRBJ1-5; D perhaps matches TRBD1 (5 bases). CDR1 and CDR2 from the germline V gene are LNHDA and SQIVND (reference sequence). Trimming cost V 5 bases and J 2 bases, with 13 bases left between them. This CDR3 contains 15 residues. Here the CDR3 DNA reads TGTGCCAGTAGTCTATTTGTGACAGGCAATCAGCCCCAGCATTTT. Its protein product is CASSLFVTGNQPQHF.

The gene calls are TRBV24-1 and TRBJ2-1; 7 positions match TRBD2. CDR3 length: 16 residues. Unmatched junction bases numbered 11, after V lost 4 bases and J lost 6 bases. CDR1 and CDR2 (germline): KGHDR, SFDVKD. The CDR3 DNA follows: TGTGCCACCAGTGAAGACGGGAGGACCCTCATCAATGAGCAGTTCTTC. Protein: CATSEDGRTLINEQFF.

The chain links TRBV9 to TRBJ2-1; 8 positions match TRBD1. The CDR3 runs 16 residues. CDR1 and CDR2 from the germline V gene are SGDLS and YYNGEE. After removal of 7 bases from V and 4 bases from J, the junction contained 13 bases not matched to a gene. The CDR3 region has the DNA TGTGCCAGCGGCAAAGACCCAGGGGGCCAGTACAATGAGCAGTTCTTC. This encodes CASGKDPGGQYNEQFF.

This clone was detected once. The chain is built from TRBV7-2 and TRBJ2-2; no firm D call. CDR3 size: 16 residues. Germline CDR1 is SGHTA and CDR2 is FQGNSA. Between the trimmed V and J ends, which lost 5 bases and 1 base, there was a span of 14 bases. CDR3 protein: CASSHALRENTGELFF. The CDR3 region has the DNA TGTGCCAGCAGCCACGCCCTTAGGGAGAACACCGGGGAGCTGTTTTTT.

The chain links TRBV5-1 to TRBJ2-7, with 8 nucleotides matching TRBD1. Unmatched junction bases numbered 9, after V lost 4 bases and J lost 3 bases. CDR1 and CDR2 from the germline V gene are SGHRS and YFSETQ. This CDR3 contains 15 residues. The CDR3: CASSVQGTGDYEQYF. The CDR3 DNA reads as TGCGCCAGCAGCGTTCAAGGGACAGGCGACTACGAGCAGTACTTC.

This sequence joins TRBV9 and TRBJ1-1, with D maybe TRBD1 (5 bases). Germline CDR1 reads SGDLS; CDR2 reads YYNGEE. Trimming stripped 4 bases from V and 8 bases from J, with 21 bases between. CDR3 size: 15 residues. The CDR3 DNA reads TGTGCCAGCAGCTCCCACGGACACCTCACGGGGGAAGCTTTCTTT. This codes for CASSSHGHLTGEAFF.

This clone was seen a single time. The chain uses TRBV3-1 (or the pseudogene TRBV3-2) and TRBJ1-1; D is perhaps TRBD1 (6 bases). The CDR3 has 13 amino acids. V was cut by 5 bases and J by 3 bases, with 10 bases left in between. CDR1 and CDR2 from the germline V gene are LGHDT and YNNKEL (reference sequence). The CDR3: CASSFAGDTEAFF. As DNA, the CDR3 is TGTGCCAGCAGCTTTGCAGGGGACACTGAAGCTTTCTTT.

The V and J genes are TRBV6-5 and TRBJ2-5; TRBD1 matches at 9 bases. V shed 4 bases and J 4 bases; nucleotides not matched to a gene: 7. Germline CDR1 is MNHEY and CDR2 is SVGAGI. The length of the CDR3 is 15 residues. The CDR3 loop is CASSFGTGQGETQYF. The CDR3 nucleotides are TGTGCCAGCAGTTTCGGAACGGGACAGGGAGAGACCCAGTACTTC.

The CDR3 region has the DNA TGCGCCAGCAACACGGGAGCGAACACCGGGGAGCTGTTTTTT. This translates into CASNTGANTGELFF. V usage is TRBV5-1 and J usage is TRBJ2-2, with D perhaps matching TRBD2 (6 bases). V was trimmed by 6 bases and J by 0 bases, leaving 9 bases between them. In germline, CDR1 is SGHRS, CDR2 YFSETQ. The length of the CDR3 is 14 residues.

The chain has TRBV4-3 and TRBJ2-3, with TRBD2 matching 11 bases. CDR3 length: 19 amino acids. Germline trimming cut 3 bases from V and 5 bases from J; bases unmatched to any gene: 16. Germline CDR1 reads LGHNA; CDR2 reads YSLEER. The CDR3 DNA reads TGCGCCAGCAGCCAGGACCAGCCTCGGGCTAGCGGGGGGAGAGATACGCAGTATTTT. This encodes CASSQDQPRASGGRDTQYF.

This chain connects TRBV7-2 to TRBJ1-1; 8 positions agree with TRBD1. This CDR3 spans 14 amino acids. Unmatched junction bases numbered 4, after V lost 4 bases and J lost 3 bases. CDR1 and CDR2 from the germline V gene are SGHTA and FQGNSA. CDR3 nucleotide sequence: TGTGCCAGCAGCTGGAACAGGGGGGACACTGAAGCTTTCTTT. Amino acids: CASSWNRGDTEAFF.

This sequence joins TRBV7-2 and TRBJ2-2; 7 bases are shared with TRBD2. Trimming at V came to 8 bases and at J to 4 bases, leaving 10 bases not matched to a gene. The CDR3 contains 15 residues. Germline V gene sequence: CDR1 SGHTA, CDR2 FQGNSA. Written as DNA, the CDR3 is TGTGCCAGCGGAAGGGACTACCGGGCCACCGGGGAGCTGTTTTTT. It translates to CASGRDYRATGELFF.

The chain recombines TRBV7-3 with TRBJ2-3, with D possibly matching TRBD1 (6 bases). The CDR3 has 16 amino acids. The germline gives CDR1 SGHTA, CDR2 FQGTGA. Trimming took off 5 bases at V and 2 bases at J, with 17 bases between the two ends. In DNA form, the CDR3 reads TGTGCCAGCAGCGTAGGTAGGGGGTCATACACAGATACGCAGTATTTT. Translated, it gives CASSVGRGSYTDTQYF. Looking up the rest from reference TRBV7-3 and TRBJ2-3 gives the full variable domain: GAGVSQTPSNKVTEKGKYVELRCDPISGHTALYWYRQSLGQGPEFLIYFQGTGAADDSGLPNDRFFAVRPEGSVSTLKIQRTERGDSAVYLCASSVGRGSYTDTQYFGPGTRLTVL.

V gene TRBV14 combines with J gene TRBJ1-2; 7 bases align to TRBD1. The CDR3 length is 14 residues. Germline CDR1 and CDR2: SGHDN and FVKESK. V shed 4 bases and J 4 bases; nucleotides not matched to a gene: 6. The CDR3 coding sequence is TGTGCCAGCAGCCGCACGGGACAGACCTATGGCTACACCTTC. Amino acids: CASSRTGQTYGYTF. The variable domain in full, with the rest retrieved from reference TRBV14 and TRBJ1-2, is EAGVTQFPSHSVIEKGQTVTLRCDPISGHDNLYWYRRVMGKEIKFLLHFVKESKQDESGMPNNRFLAERTGGTYSTLKVQPAELEDSGVYFCASSRTGQTYGYTFGSGTRLTVV.

The chain couples TRBV2 to TRBJ1-5; D perhaps matches TRBD1 (6 bases). Germline V lookup: CDR1 SNHLY, CDR2 FYNNEI. The CDR3 runs 14 residues. Between the trimmed V and J ends, which lost 6 bases and 7 bases, there was a span of 16 bases. CDR3 nucleotide sequence: TGTGCCAGCAGGGAAACAGGGTTTGGACAGCCCCAGCATTTT. Translated, it gives CASRETGFGQPQHF. Full variable domain (missing parts from reference TRBV2 and TRBJ1-5): EPEVTQTPSHQVTQMGQEVILRCVPISNHLYFYWYRQILGQKVEFLVSFYNNEISEKSEIFDDQFSVERPDGSNFTLKIRSTKLEDSAMYFCASRETGFGQPQHFGDGTRLSIL.

This chain joins TRBV5-4 and TRBJ2-3, with TRBD2 identical over 8 bases. Per the germline V gene, CDR1 is SGHNT and CDR2 is YYREEE (reference sequence). The CDR3 totals 16 residues. The J segment lost 5 bases and the V segment lost 0 bases, leaving 8 bases of the junction unmatched. The CDR3 DNA sequence: TGTGCCAGCAGCTTGGACGGGGGGGCTTCGAGAGATACGCAGTATTTT. It is translated as CASSLDGGASRDTQYF.

The chain is built from TRBV5-6 and TRBJ1-5, with TRBD1 as a possible D gene (5 bases). The ends were cut back, 0 bases at V and 1 base at J, with 8 bases in the middle. The CDR3 is 15 residues long. Looked up from germline, CDR1 is SGHDT and CDR2 is YYEEEE. CDR3 amino acids: CASSLGRGSNQPQHF. The CDR3 nucleotides read TGTGCCAGCAGCTTGGGAAGGGGAAGCAATCAGCCCCAGCATTTT. Full variable domain (outside the CDR3, taken from reference TRBV5-6 and TRBJ1-5): DAGVTQSPTHLIKTRGQQVTLRCSPKSGHDTVSWYQQALGQGPQFIFQYYEEEERQRGNFPDRFSGHQFPNYSSELNVNALLLGDSALYLCASSLGRGSNQPQHFGDGTRLSIL.

V usage is TRBV6-5 and J usage is TRBJ2-7; a weak D match, TRBD2 (6 bases). The CDR3 is 14 residues long. Per germline, CDR1 MNHEY and CDR2 SVGAGI. The V end was cut by 6 bases, the J end by 2 bases, with 14 bases between. CDR3 region: CASSLGGSPYEQYF. Here the CDR3 DNA reads TGTGCCAGCAGCCTAGGAGGGAGCCCCTACGAGCAGTACTTC.

This clone was observed once. The chain has TRBV7-2 and TRBJ2-7; unclear D gene. This CDR3 has 13 residues. Trimming pared 4 bases from V and 3 bases from J, leaving 10 bases between. The germline gives CDR1 SGHTA, CDR2 FQGNSA. Here the CDR3 reads CASSSPARYEQYF. CDR3 nucleotides: TGTGCCAGCAGCTCACCTGCGCGCTACGAGCAGTACTTC.

J is TRBJ2-7 and V is TRBV7-2; D call uncertain. Germline lookup yields CDR1 SGHTA and CDR2 FQGNSA. Trimming stripped 5 bases from V and 7 bases from J, with 12 bases between. The CDR3 runs to 12 residues. This chain's CDR3 is CASSPGVREQYF. CDR3 DNA: TGTGCCAGCAGCCCGGGTGTAAGGGAGCAGTACTTC.